This T cell receptor (beta chain) is from a study of T cell responses to AZD1222 COVID-19 vaccine. V was clipped by 6 bases and J by 2 bases, with 14 bases between them. Germline assignment: CDR1 SNHLY and CDR2 FYNNEI. This CDR3 has 14 amino acids. Comments on this clone: Its antigen is undetermined.

Study-wide results and caveats: Only six people who got AZD1222 tested seropositive at baseline.

Some clones are missing from TCRdb's copy, which holds only in-frame ones; the method was immunoSEQ multiplex PCR. This repertoire shows under 150,000 clones, approximately 92% found once; its top ten account for around 1.1%. This clonotype was obtained from an adult who received the AZD1222 COVID-19 vaccine. The sequenced sample was peripheral blood, obtained 28 days after the second AZD1222 dose. The chain carries TRBV2 and TRBJ2-7, with a weak D call TRBD2 (5 bases). The CDR3 protein is CASRYRDSTYEQYF. Written as DNA, the CDR3 is TGTGCCAGCAGGTACCGGGATTCAACCTACGAGCAGTACTTC.